Many counts were recorded for the clone carrying this TCR beta chain. Germline-derived CDR1 and CDR2 are SEHNR and FQNEAQ (reference sequence). The CDR3 covers 13 residues. The V end lost 1 base, the J end lost 1 base, and 5 bases lay between the germline ends. This sample was included in a study of blood T cells in healthy people across ages. A sample-barcoded 5' primer and a J-beta primer mix were used in a second PCR of roughly 6 to 11 cycles. MiXCR, applied by TCRdb to the 5' RACE reads, yields one record per CDR3 protein. Of roughly 1.5 million distinct CDR3 sequences listed, less than 45% were seen once; the top ten hold less than 5%.

The sequence derives from a woman aged 18-35 years in good health. Sequenced sample: blood. The rearrangement links TRBV7-9 to TRBJ2-7; no clear D gene. As DNA, the CDR3 is TGTGCCAGCAGCTTAGGGCATTCCTACGAGCAGTACTTC. Encoded protein: CASSLGHSYEQYF.